This T cell receptor (beta chain) was identified in a study of beta chain features in type 1 diabetes. Study observations and caveats: The question left open here concerned HLA type influencing TCRB rearrangement. The study found that naive, central memory and Treg TCRB repertoires appeared more similar in patients than in healthy donors.

Every isolated RNA sample was fully reverse transcribed, so sequencing captured expressed TCRB transcripts. Assay used: immunoSEQ multiplex PCR; TCRdb lists only in-frame clones, some missing. The sample gives around 250,000 clones, around 65% of which show up once; approximately 0.053% is in the top ten. Sorted CD4+ subsets: naive, central memory, regulatory, stem cell-like memory (CD45RO/CCR7/CD25/CD127/CD95/CD27 panel). This clone was detected once. Its matching antigen is unknown. The sample comprised naive CD4+ T cells from blood. This receptor was identified in a man aged 25-40 years in good health.

The CDR3 reads CASSQFRSTSYEQYF. The CDR3 nucleotides are TGCGCCAGCAGCCAATTCAGGAGTACCTCCTACGAGCAGTACTTC. The chain employs TRBV4-3 and TRBJ2-7, with D unclear. With 2 bases removed from V and 0 bases from J, the gap between germline ends came to 11 bases. CDR1 and CDR2 from the germline V gene are LGHNA and YSLEER. The CDR3 extends over 15 amino acids.